This TCR beta chain originates from a study of T cells in Graves' hyperthyroidism and ophthalmopathy. CDR3 size: 12 residues. Germline loops: CDR1 MGHDK, CDR2 SYGVNS. V dropped 0 bases and J dropped 4 bases, with 2 bases sitting between them. Amplified TCR beta CDR3 regions came from RNA transcripts. The primer set for the first-round RT-PCR of the TCR CDR3 was HTBI. Via MiXCR, TCRdb re-called the multiplex PCR reads, giving one row per CDR3 protein. The sample has 750,000 to 900,000 distinct CDR3 sequences, 35% to 45% seen once. Absence of ophthalmopathy progression within 18 months defined stable Graves' hyperthyroidism. In patients aged 18 to 65, hyperthyroidism was newly diagnosed, with duration under 2 months. Diagnosing involved the use of clinical symptoms, serum thyroxine and TRAb, thyroid ultrasound and orbital computed tomography.

Sample: blood. This TCR came from a man younger than 35 with Graves' hyperthyroidism. The V gene is TRBV25-1, the J gene TRBJ2-3; no firm D call. This CDR3 is CASSEYPDTQYF. For the CDR3, the DNA is TGTGCCAGCAGTGAATATCCAGATACGCAGTATTTT.